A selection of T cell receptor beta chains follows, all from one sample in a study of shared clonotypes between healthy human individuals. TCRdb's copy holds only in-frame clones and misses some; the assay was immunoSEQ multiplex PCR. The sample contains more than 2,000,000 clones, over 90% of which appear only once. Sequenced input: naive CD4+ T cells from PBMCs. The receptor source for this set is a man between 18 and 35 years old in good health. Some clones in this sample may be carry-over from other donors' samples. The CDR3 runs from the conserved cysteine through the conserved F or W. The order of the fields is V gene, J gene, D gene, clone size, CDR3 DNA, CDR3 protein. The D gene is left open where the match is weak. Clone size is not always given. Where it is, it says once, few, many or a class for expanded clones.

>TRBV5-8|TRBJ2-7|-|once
TGTGCCAGCAGCCCCGTGACCTACGAGCAGTACTTC
CASSPVTYEQYF
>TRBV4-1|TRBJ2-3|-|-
TGCGCCAGCAGCCAACGGGCCTTATCCGCAGATACGCAGTATTTT
CASSQRALSADTQYF
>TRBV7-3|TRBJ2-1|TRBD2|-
TGTGCCAGCAGCTACGGGACTAGTGAGAATGAGCAGTTCTTC
CASSYGTSENEQFF
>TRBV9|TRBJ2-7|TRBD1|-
TGTGCCAGCAGCGGCTCAGGGGGCCCTGCCTACGAGCAGTACTTC
CASSGSGGPAYEQYF
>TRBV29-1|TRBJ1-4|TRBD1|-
TGCAGCGTTGAAGATCAAGACAGGGGGGAAAAACTGTTTTTT
CSVEDQDRGEKLFF
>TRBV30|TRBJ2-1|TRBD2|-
TGTGCCTGGAGAGCCAGCGGGAGTTCCAATGAGCAGTTCTTC
CAWRASGSSNEQFF
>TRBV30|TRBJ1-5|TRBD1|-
TGTGCCTGGAGTGTGGAGGGGGCGCGTCGTATTCAGCCCCAGCATTTT
CAWSVEGARRIQPQHF
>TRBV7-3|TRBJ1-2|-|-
TGTGCCAGCAGCATCCTACCGGGTTGGGTCCCCGGGGGAGTGACCTTC
CASSILPGWVPGGVTF
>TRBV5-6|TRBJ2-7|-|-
TGTGCCAGCAGCTTGGCGGGCGGAACCGCCTACGAGCAGTACTTC
CASSLAGGTAYEQYF
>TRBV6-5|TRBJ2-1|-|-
TGTGCCAGCAGTTACGGCCTAGCCTTTTACAATGAGCAGTTCTTC
CASSYGLAFYNEQFF
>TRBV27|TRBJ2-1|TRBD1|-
TGTGCCAGCAGTTTACGAGTCACAGGGGCAACTTTCAATGAGCAGTTCTTC
CASSLRVTGATFNEQFF
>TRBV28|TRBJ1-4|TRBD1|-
TGTGCCAGCCGGGACAGGGTTGGGGAAAAACTGTTTTTT
CASRDRVGEKLFF
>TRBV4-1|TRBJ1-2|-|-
TGCGCCAGCAGCCAATATGTTAACTATGGCTACACCTTC
CASSQYVNYGYTF
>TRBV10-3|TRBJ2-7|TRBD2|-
TGTGCCATCAGTGCGGGGGGTTACGAGCAGTACTTC
CAISAGGYEQYF
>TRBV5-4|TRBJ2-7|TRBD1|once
TGTGCCAGCAGCTTGCCAGGGGGAGAGGGAGAGCAGTACTTC
CASSLPGGEGEQYF
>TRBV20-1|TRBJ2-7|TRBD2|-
TGCAGTTTAGCGGGGACCTACGAGCAGTACTTC
CSLAGTYEQYF
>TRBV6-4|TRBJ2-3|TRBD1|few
TGTGCCAGCAGTGAATCCCCGGGACAGGGGGCAGATACGCAGTATTTT
CASSESPGQGADTQYF
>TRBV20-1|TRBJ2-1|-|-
TGCAGTGCGCTAAACAATGAGCAGTTCTTC
CSALNNEQFF
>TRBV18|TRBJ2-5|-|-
TGTGCCACCTCTTCGGGGTACCAAGAGACCCAGTACTTC
CATSSGYQETQYF
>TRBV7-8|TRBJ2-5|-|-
TGTGCCAGCAGCTACAGGGTCCAAGAGACCCAGTACTTC
CASSYRVQETQYF
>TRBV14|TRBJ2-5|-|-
TGTGCCAGCAGCCAGGGGGTAGAAGAGACCCAGTACTTC
CASSQGVEETQYF